The rows below give T cell receptor beta chains drawn from one sample of a study of blood T cell repertoires in COVID-19. The data were produced by immunoSEQ multiplex PCR, yet TCRdb's version contains in-frame clones alone and is incomplete. The sample comprises 150,000 to 200,000 clones, roughly four fifths of which are singletons, and around 13% rests with the top ten. Source material: peripheral blood. The receptors here all came from a man aged 65 to 79 who had recovered from COVID-19. Each CDR3 is given without its conserved first and last residue.

TRBV6-5	TRBJ2-3	ASSYRKTDTQY
TRBV4-2	TRBJ2-1	ASSQDPPTRDEQF
TRBV28	TRBJ1-1	ASRLGGAGTEAF
TRBV5-4	TRBJ1-2	ASSLRENYGYT
TRBV7-6	TRBJ2-7	ASSLGPSGRNLYEQY
TRBV3-1/TRBV3-2	TRBJ2-7	ASSQGDRAAEQY
TRBV11-3	TRBJ2-7	ASSIYGKRTSGYEQY
TRBV19	TRBJ1-4	ASRTQATNEKLF
TRBV5-5	TRBJ2-3	ASRQTPGQGADTQY
TRBV2	TRBJ2-1	ASRFQGAGEQF
TRBV2	TRBJ1-5	ASRAGRGQPQH
TRBV3-1/TRBV3-2	TRBJ2-3	ASSQVPARRTDTQY
TRBV29-1	TRBJ1-1	SALGTVPEAF
TRBV24-1	TRBJ2-1	ATSDRGQGDGNEQF
TRBV19	TRBJ2-7	ASSAGQGSYEQY
TRBV6-5	TRBJ2-7	ASRDRGSYEQY
TRBV30	TRBJ2-1	AWKDRAYNEQF
TRBV6-6	TRBJ2-1	ATILAGGNEQF
TRBV19	TRBJ2-2	ASSMTSSTGELF
TRBV6-2/TRBV6-3	TRBJ1-1	ASSRPAGTEAF
TRBV6-5	TRBJ1-2	ASSLLRGAQGYT
TRBV6-5	TRBJ2-7	ASSRTRTTYEQY
TRBV9	TRBJ1-4	ASTQGGSFNEKLF
TRBV7-9	TRBJ2-3	ASSLLLSTDTQY
TRBV9	TRBJ2-2	ASSVDLAGATGELF
TRBV5-1	TRBJ1-1	ASSLRGEAF